The present entry profiles one T cell receptor beta chain with its context. This record belongs to a study of blood T cell repertoires in COVID-19. On the study more broadly: The United States, Italy and Spain provided the acute and convalescent COVID-19 samples. T cells, B-cell-depleted T cells, or PBMCs supplied cDNA or gDNA.

The V and J ends lost 7 bases and 6 bases, in that order; junction bases with no gene match: 11. The CDR3 runs 14 residues. The germline CDR1 and CDR2 sequences are WSHSY and SAAADI. In the original processing: Reference gene primer amplification gave estimated nucleated cell counts. Sequenced by immunoSEQ multiplex PCR; TCRdb stores in-frame clones only, minus some. V, J and clone size were drawn from that table, and D and trimming were deduced from the DNA. The table shows roughly 170,000 clones, with around 90% occurring only once. The V gene is TRBV10-2, the J gene TRBJ2-5; the match to TRBD1 covers 7 bases. This clonotype originated in a man in his forties with active or convalescent COVID-19. Sequencing input: peripheral blood. In DNA, the CDR3 is TGCGCCAGCACCGAACGGGGCAGGGGGAAGACCCAGTACTTC. This codes for CASTERGRGKTQYF.